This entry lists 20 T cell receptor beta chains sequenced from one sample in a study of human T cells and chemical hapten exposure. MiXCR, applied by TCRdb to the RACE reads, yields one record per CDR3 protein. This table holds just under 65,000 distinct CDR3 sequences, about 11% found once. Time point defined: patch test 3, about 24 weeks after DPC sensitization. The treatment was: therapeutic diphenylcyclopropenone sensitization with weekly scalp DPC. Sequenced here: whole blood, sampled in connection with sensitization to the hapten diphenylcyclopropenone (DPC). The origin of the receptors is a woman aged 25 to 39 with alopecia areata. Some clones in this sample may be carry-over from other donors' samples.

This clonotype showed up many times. CDR3 DNA: TGTGCCAGCAGACAGGGGCCTGGTGAGCAGTACTTC. Residues: CASRQGPGEQYF. This chain connects TRBV5-5 to TRBJ2-7, with 7 bases lining up with TRBD1. Germline CDR1 is SGHKS and CDR2 is YYEKEE (reference sequence). V was pared by 5 bases and J by 7 bases, with 6 bases of the junction left unmatched. The CDR3 loop spans 12 amino acids. The full variable domain, its missing parts supplied by reference TRBV5-5 and TRBJ2-7, is DAGVTQSPTHLIKTRGQQVTLRCSPISGHKSVSWYQQVLGQGPQFIFQYYEKEERGRGNFPDRFSARQFPNYSSELNVNALLLGDSALYLCASRQGPGEQYFGPGTRLTVT.

CDR3 region: CASSPPSTGAGNTIYF. In DNA, the CDR3 is TGTGCCAGCTCACCACCGTCGACAGGGGCTGGAAACACCATATATTTT. V is TRBV18 and J is TRBJ1-3, with 8 bases matching TRBD1. CDR1 is KGHSH and CDR2 is LQKENI in the germline V gene. The CDR3 sequence is 16 residues long. Losses at the gene ends were 0 bases for V and 2 bases for J; bases not matched to a gene: 3. Filled out from reference TRBV18 and TRBJ1-3, the complete variable domain reads NAGVMQNPRHLVRRRGQEARLRCSPMKGHSHVYWYRQLPEEGLKFMVYLQKENIIDESGMPKERFSAEFPKEGPSILRIQQVVRGDSAAYFCASSPPSTGAGNTIYFGEGSWLTVV.

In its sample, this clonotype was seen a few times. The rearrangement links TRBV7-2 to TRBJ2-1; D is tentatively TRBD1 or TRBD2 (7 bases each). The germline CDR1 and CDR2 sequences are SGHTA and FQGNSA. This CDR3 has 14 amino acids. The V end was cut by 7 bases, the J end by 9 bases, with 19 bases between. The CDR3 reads CASTSPPGGGEQFF. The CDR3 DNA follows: TGTGCCAGCACCTCCCCCCCAGGGGGGGGTGAGCAGTTCTTC. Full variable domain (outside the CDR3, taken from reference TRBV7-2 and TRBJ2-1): GAGVSQSPSNKVTEKGKDVELRCDPISGHTALYWYRQSLGQGLEFLIYFQGNSAPDKSGLPSDRFSAERTGGSVSTLTIQRTQQEDSAVYLCASTSPPGGGEQFFGPGTRLTVL.

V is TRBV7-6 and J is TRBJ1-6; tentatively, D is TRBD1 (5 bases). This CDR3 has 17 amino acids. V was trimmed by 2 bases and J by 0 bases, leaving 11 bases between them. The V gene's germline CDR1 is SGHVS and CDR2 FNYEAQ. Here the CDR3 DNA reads TGTGCCAGCAGCTTAACTCAGGGTAGCTCCTATAATTCACCCCTCCACTTT. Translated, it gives CASSLTQGSSYNSPLHF.

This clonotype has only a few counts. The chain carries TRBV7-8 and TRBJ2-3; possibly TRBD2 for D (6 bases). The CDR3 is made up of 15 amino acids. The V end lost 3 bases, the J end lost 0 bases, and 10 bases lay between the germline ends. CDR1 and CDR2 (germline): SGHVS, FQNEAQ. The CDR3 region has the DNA TGTGCCAGCAGCTTTATCGGGACTAGCACAGATACGCAGTATTTT. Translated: CASSFIGTSTDTQYF.

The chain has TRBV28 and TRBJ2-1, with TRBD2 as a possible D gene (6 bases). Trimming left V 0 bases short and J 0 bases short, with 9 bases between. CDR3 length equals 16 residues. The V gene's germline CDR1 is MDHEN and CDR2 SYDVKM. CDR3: CASSLWREPSYNEQFF. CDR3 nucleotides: TGTGCCAGCAGTTTATGGCGGGAACCCTCCTACAATGAGCAGTTCTTC.

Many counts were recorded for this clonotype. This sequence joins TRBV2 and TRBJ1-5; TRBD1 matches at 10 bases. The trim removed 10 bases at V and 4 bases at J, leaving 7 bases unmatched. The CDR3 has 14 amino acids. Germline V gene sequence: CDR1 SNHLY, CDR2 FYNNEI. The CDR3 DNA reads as TGTGCCACAACGGGACAGGGGCCGAATCAGCCCCAGCATTTT. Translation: CATTGQGPNQPQHF.

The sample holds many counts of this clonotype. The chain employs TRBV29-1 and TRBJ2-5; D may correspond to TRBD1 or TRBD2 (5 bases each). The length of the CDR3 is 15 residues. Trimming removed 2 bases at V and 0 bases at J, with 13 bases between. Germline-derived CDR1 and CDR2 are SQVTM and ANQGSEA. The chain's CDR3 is CSVEWLWGHQETQYF. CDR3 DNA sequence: TGCAGCGTTGAATGGCTCTGGGGACACCAAGAGACCCAGTACTTC.

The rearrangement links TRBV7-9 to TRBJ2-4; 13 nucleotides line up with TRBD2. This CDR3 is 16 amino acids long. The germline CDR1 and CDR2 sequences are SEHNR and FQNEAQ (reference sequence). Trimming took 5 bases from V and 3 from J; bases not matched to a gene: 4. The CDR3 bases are TGTGCCAGCAGCCCAGGGACTAGCGGGGACAAAAACATTCAGTACTTC. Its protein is CASSPGTSGDKNIQYF. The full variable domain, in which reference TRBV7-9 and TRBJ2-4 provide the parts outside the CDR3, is DTGVSQNPRHKITKRGQNVTFRCDPISEHNRLYWYRQTLGQGPEFLTYFQNEAQLEKSRLLSDRFSAERPKGSFSTLEIQRTEQGDSAMYLCASSPGTSGDKNIQYFGAGTRLSVL.

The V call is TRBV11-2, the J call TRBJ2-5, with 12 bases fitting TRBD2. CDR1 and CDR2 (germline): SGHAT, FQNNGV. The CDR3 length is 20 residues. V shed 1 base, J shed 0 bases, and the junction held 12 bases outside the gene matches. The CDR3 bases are TGTGCCAGCAGCTTAGCATCCGGTGGGACTAGCGGGCCCTACCAAGAGACCCAGTACTTC. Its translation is CASSLASGGTSGPYQETQYF.

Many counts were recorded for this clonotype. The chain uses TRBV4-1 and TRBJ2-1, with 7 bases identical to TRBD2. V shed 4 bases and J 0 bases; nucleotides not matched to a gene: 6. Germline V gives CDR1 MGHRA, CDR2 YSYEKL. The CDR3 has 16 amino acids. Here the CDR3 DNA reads TGCGCCAGCAGCCCACCCGGCGGGAGCTCCTACAATGAGCAGTTCTTC. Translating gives CASSPPGGSSYNEQFF.

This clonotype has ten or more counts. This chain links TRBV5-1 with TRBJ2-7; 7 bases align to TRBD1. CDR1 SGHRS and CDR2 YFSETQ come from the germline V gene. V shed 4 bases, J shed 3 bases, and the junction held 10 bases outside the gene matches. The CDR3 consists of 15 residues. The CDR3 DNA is TGCGCCAGCAGCCCCGGACAGGTCGTGGGCTACGAGCAGTACTTC. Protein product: CASSPGQVVGYEQYF.

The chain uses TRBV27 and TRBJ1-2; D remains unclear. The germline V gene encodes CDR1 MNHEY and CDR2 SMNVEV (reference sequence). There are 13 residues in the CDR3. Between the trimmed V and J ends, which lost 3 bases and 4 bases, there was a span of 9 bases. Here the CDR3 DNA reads TGTGCCAGCAGTTTTGGCAAGTCCTATGGCTACACCTTC. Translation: CASSFGKSYGYTF.

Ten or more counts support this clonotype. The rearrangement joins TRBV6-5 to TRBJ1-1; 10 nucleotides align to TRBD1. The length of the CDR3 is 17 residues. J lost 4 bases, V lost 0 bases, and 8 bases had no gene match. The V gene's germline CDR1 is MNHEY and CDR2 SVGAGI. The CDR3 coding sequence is TGTGCCAGCAGTTACTCAGGGACAGGGGCCACGAGCACTGAAGCTTTCTTT. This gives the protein CASSYSGTGATSTEAFF.

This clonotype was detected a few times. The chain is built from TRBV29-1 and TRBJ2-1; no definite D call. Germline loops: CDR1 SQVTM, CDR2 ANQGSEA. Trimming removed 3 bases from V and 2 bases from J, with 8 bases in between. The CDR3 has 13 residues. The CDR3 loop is CSVETYPYNEQFF. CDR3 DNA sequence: TGCAGCGTTGAGACTTACCCCTACAATGAGCAGTTCTTC.

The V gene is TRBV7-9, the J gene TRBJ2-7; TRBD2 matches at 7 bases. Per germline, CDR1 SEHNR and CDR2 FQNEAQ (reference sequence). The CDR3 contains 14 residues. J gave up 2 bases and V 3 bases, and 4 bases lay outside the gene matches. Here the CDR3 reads CASSFAGGTYEQYF. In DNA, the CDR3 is TGTGCCAGCAGCTTTGCCGGGGGGACCTACGAGCAGTACTTC.

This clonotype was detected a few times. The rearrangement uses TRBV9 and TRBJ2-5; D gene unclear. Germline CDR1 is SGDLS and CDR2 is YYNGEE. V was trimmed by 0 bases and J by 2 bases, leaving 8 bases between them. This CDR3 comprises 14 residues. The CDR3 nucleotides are TGTGCCAGCAGCGTAGATCTCACGCAAGAGACCCAGTACTTC. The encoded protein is CASSVDLTQETQYF.

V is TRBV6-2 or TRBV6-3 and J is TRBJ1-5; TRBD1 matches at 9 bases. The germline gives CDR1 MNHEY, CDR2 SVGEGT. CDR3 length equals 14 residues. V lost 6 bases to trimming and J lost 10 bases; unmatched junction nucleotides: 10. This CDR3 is CASRNTGGGLPQHF. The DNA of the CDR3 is TGTGCCAGCAGAAACACAGGGGGCGGGCTACCCCAGCATTTT.

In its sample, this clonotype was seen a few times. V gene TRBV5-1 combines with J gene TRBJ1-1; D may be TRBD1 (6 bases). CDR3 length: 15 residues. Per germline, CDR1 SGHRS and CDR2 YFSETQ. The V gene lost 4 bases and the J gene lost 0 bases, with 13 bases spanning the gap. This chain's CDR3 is CASSPRQAMNTEAFF. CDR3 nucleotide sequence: TGCGCCAGCAGCCCCAGACAGGCAATGAACACTGAAGCTTTCTTT. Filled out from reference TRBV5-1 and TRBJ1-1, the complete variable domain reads KAGVTQTPRYLIKTRGQQVTLSCSPISGHRSVSWYQQTPGQGLQFLFEYFSETQRNKGNFPGRFSGRQFSNSRSEMNVSTLELGDSALYLCASSPRQAMNTEAFFGQGTRLTVV.

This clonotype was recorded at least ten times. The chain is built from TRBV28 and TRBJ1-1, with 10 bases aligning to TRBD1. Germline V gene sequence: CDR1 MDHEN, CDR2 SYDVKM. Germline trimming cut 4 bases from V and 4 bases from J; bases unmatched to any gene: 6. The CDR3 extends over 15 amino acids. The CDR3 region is CASSYIRTGGTEAFF. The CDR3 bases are TGTGCCAGCAGTTATATCAGGACAGGGGGCACTGAAGCTTTCTTT.